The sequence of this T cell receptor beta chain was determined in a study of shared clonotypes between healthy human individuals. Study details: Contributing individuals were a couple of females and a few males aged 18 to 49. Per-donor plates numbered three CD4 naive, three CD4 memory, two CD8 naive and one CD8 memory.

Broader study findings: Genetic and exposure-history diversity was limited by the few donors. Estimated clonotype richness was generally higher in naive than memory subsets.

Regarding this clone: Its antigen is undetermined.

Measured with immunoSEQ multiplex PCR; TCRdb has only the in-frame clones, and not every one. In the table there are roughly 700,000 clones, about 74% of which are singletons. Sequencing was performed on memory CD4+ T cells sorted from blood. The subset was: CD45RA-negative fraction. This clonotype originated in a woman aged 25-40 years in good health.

The CDR3 DNA is TGCGCCAGCAGCAAACAGGGGATTGAGCAGTTCTTC. Protein: CASSKQGIEQFF. V and J are TRBV5-1 and TRBJ2-1; TRBD1 matches 7 bases. The CDR3 extends over 12 amino acids. Trimming cost V 4 bases and J 9 bases; bases outside gene matches: 4. Germline assignment: CDR1 SGHRS and CDR2 YFSETQ.